The 8 T cell receptor beta chains below were found in one sample sequenced in a study of shared clonotypes between healthy human individuals. TCRdb keeps only in-frame clones here, not all; method: immunoSEQ multiplex PCR. The sample contains about 1.5 million clones, about 96% of which appear only once. Specimen: naive CD4+ T cells sorted from blood. Subset: CD45RA+ positively selected. Receptors were obtained from a man younger than 45 in good health.

The chain joins TRBV28 to TRBJ2-5, with a weak D call TRBD2 (6 bases). Germline V gives CDR1 MDHEN, CDR2 SYDVKM. This CDR3 region has 16 residues. Trimming cost V 2 bases and J 4 bases, with 17 bases left between them. Here the CDR3 reads CASSLIGPGVVETQYF. The CDR3 DNA reads TGTGCCAGCAGTTTAATAGGCCCGGGGGTCGTAGAGACCCAGTACTTC.

This chain links TRBV29-1 with TRBJ2-5, with D unclear. CDR1 and CDR2 from the germline V gene are SQVTM and ANQGSEA. V was pared by 5 bases and J by 4 bases, with 26 bases between. The CDR3 runs to 17 residues. Written as DNA, the CDR3 is TGCAGCGTTATATTCTCCGATTTTGCCGGGTTAGGAGAGACCCAGTACTTC. It encodes CSVIFSDFAGLGETQYF.

The chain couples TRBV29-1 to TRBJ2-5, with 7 nucleotides matching TRBD1. The germline gives CDR1 SQVTM, CDR2 ANQGSEA. This CDR3 is 13 amino acids long. Trimming at V came to 4 bases and at J to 2 bases, leaving 4 bases not matched to a gene. This chain's CDR3 is CSVAQGVQETQYF. The CDR3 DNA follows: TGCAGCGTTGCCCAGGGGGTACAAGAGACCCAGTACTTC. The whole variable domain, remainder taken from reference TRBV29-1 and TRBJ2-5, is SAVISQKPSRDICQRGTSLTIQCQVDSQVTMMFWYRQQPGQSLTLIATANQGSEATYESGFVIDKFPISRPNLTFSTLTVSNMSPEDSSIYLCSVAQGVQETQYFGPGTRLLVL.

V usage is TRBV2 and J usage is TRBJ1-4, with no clear D. V shed 3 bases and J shed 5 bases, with 10 bases lying between them. The CDR3 contains 14 residues. Germline V CDR1 and CDR2: SNHLY, FYNNEI. The CDR3 sequence: CASSEGGSNEKLFF. In DNA form, the CDR3 reads TGTGCCAGCAGTGAGGGCGGATCGAATGAAAAACTGTTTTTT. Supplemented by reference TRBV2 and TRBJ1-4, the full variable domain reads EPEVTQTPSHQVTQMGQEVILRCVPISNHLYFYWYRQILGQKVEFLVSFYNNEISEKSEIFDDQFSVERPDGSNFTLKIRSTKLEDSAMYFCASSEGGSNEKLFFGSGTQLSVL.

This chain connects TRBV18 to TRBJ2-3; D gene uncertain. Per the germline V gene, CDR1 is KGHSH and CDR2 is LQKENI. Trimming took 2 bases from V and 4 from J, leaving 13 bases between them. This CDR3 contains 15 residues. The DNA for the CDR3 is TGTGCCAGCTCACCAGGGCCGGAACGTCCAGATACGCAGTATTTT. Encoded protein: CASSPGPERPDTQYF.

On this clone: The same CDR3 is also encoded by other DNA sequences in this sample. The chain recombines TRBV4-3 with TRBJ1-5, with D hard to call. Trimming removed 0 bases at V and 4 bases at J, with 7 bases between. Germline V gene data show CDR1 as LGHNA and CDR2 as YSLEER. This CDR3 contains 14 residues. The CDR3 bases are TGCGCCAGCAGCCAAGATACTTCAAATCAGCCCCAGCATTTT. Translation: CASSQDTSNQPQHF.

The chain combines TRBV18 with TRBJ2-1; D is uncertain. The CDR3 is made up of 11 amino acids. The V gene lost 4 bases and the J gene lost 11 bases, with 9 bases spanning the gap. Germline V CDR1 and CDR2: KGHSH, LQKENI. Here the CDR3 reads CASSQFEQQFF. Here the CDR3 DNA reads TGTGCCAGCTCACAATTTGAACAGCAGTTCTTC.

V is TRBV2 and J is TRBJ1-2, with 9 bases identical to TRBD1. V dropped 5 bases and J dropped 5; count of bases not matched to a gene: 9. Germline V gene data show CDR1 as SNHLY and CDR2 as FYNNEI. This CDR3 spans 15 amino acids. CDR3 loop: CASSRPSQGAYGYTF. The CDR3 nucleotides read TGTGCCAGCAGTCGTCCATCACAGGGGGCGTATGGCTACACCTTC.